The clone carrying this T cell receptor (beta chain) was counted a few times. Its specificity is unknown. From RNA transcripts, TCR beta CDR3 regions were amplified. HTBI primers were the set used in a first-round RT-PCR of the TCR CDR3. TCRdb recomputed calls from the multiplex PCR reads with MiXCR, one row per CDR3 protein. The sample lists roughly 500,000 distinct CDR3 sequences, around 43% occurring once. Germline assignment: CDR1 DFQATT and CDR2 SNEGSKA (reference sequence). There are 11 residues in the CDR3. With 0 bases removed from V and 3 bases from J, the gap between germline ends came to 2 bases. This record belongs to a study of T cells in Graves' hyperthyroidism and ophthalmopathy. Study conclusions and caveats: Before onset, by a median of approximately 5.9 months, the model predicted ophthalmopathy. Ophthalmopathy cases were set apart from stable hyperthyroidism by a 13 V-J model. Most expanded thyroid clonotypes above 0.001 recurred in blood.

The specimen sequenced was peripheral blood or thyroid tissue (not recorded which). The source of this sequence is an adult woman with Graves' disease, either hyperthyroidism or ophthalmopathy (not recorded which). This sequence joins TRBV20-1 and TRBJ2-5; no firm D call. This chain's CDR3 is CSARDEETQYF. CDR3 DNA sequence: TGCAGTGCTAGAGATGAAGAGACCCAGTACTTC.